The 17 T cell receptor beta chains below were found in one sample sequenced in a study of blood T cell repertoires in COVID-19. Assay: immunoSEQ multiplex PCR; the TCRdb copy retains only in-frame clones and omits some. This sample has over 130,000 clones, with 90% found just once. Sample: peripheral blood. The receptors derive from an elderly woman with acute or convalescent COVID-19.

The chain combines TRBV11-2 with TRBJ1-6; D unclear. With 0 bases removed from V and 10 bases from J, the gap between germline ends came to 13 bases. This CDR3 has 15 residues. Germline V gives CDR1 SGHAT, CDR2 FQNNGV. CDR3 amino acids: CASSLDRPGGSPLHF. The CDR3 DNA reads as TGTGCCAGCAGCTTAGATCGCCCAGGAGGCTCACCCCTCCACTTT. Variable domain in full (rest from reference TRBV11-2 and TRBJ1-6): EAGVAQSPRYKIIEKRQSVAFWCNPISGHATLYWYQQILGQGPKLLIQFQNNGVVDDSQLPKDRFSAERLKGVDSTLKIQPAKLEDSAVYLCASSLDRPGGSPLHFGNGTRLTVT.

The chain carries TRBV19 and TRBJ2-2; TRBD1 matches at 8 bases. Germline CDR1 is LNHDA and CDR2 is SQIVND (reference sequence). The CDR3 runs to 15 residues. V lost 8 bases to trimming and J lost 0 bases; unmatched junction nucleotides: 5. CDR3 sequence: CASGRTGPNTGELFF. CDR3 coding DNA: TGTGCCAGTGGCCGGACAGGGCCGAACACCGGGGAGCTGTTTTTT.

The chain employs TRBV7-6 and TRBJ2-1; TRBD1 matches at 12 bases. CDR1 SGHVS and CDR2 FNYEAQ come from the germline V gene. After removal of 1 base from V and 6 bases from J, the junction contained 7 bases not matched to a gene. CDR3 length: 17 residues. CDR3 in DNA: TGTGCCAGCAGCTTAGTTGGGGACAGGGGGCTCGTCAATGAGCAGTTCTTC. Translating it yields CASSLVGDRGLVNEQFF.

V gene TRBV11-3 combines with J gene TRBJ1-2; no clear D. In germline, CDR1 is SGHNT, CDR2 YENEEA. The CDR3 sequence is 15 residues long. With 10 bases removed from V and 3 bases from J, the gap between germline ends came to 21 bases. This CDR3 reads CAIRRQVRWDYGYTF. The CDR3, as DNA: TGTGCCATTCGAAGGCAGGTACGGTGGGACTATGGCTACACCTTC. The full variable domain, in which reference TRBV11-3 and TRBJ1-2 provide the parts outside the CDR3, is EAGVVQSPRYKIIEKKQPVAFWCNPISGHNTLYWYLQNLGQGPELLIRYENEEAVDDSQLPKDRFSAERLKGVDSTLKIQPAELGDSAVYLCAIRRQVRWDYGYTFGSGTRLTVV.

This clone showed up just once. This chain joins TRBV7-3 and TRBJ1-2, with D possibly TRBD1 on 5 matching bases. V dropped 8 bases and J dropped 8 bases, with 24 bases sitting between them. This CDR3 has 15 amino acids. CDR1 and CDR2 from the germline V gene are SGHTA and FQGTGA. CDR3 nucleotide sequence: TGTGCCAGCGCCTCAGGGACGGGAGGGAAGGAAGGCTACACCTTC. Its translation is CASASGTGGKEGYTF.

The V and J genes are TRBV6-2 or TRBV6-3 and TRBJ1-5, with 12 nucleotides matching TRBD1. CDR1 is MNHEY, CDR2 SVGEGT, per germline. V was pared by 0 bases and J by 6 bases, with 9 bases of the junction left unmatched. CDR3 length: 18 amino acids. This chain's CDR3 is CASSYSVGTGGYLQPQHF. The CDR3 nucleotides are TGTGCCAGCAGTTACTCCGTGGGGACAGGGGGCTATCTTCAGCCCCAGCATTTT.

V is TRBV30 and J is TRBJ2-1, with TRBD1 matching over 8 bases. This CDR3 is built from 15 residues. The germline V gene has CDR1 GTSNPN and CDR2 SVGIG (reference sequence). V was pared by 1 base and J by 3 bases, with 5 bases of the junction left unmatched. The CDR3 sequence: CAWSADRVLYNEQFF. DNA for the CDR3: TGTGCCTGGAGTGCGGACAGGGTCCTCTACAATGAGCAGTTCTTC.

This sequence joins TRBV20-1 and TRBJ1-2; D uncertain. The germline V gene has CDR1 DFQATT and CDR2 SNEGSKA (reference sequence). V gave up 4 bases and J gave up 1 base, with 4 bases separating them. This CDR3 is 11 amino acids long. CDR3 bases: TGCAGTGCTACCGTTAACTATGGCTACACCTTC. Its translation is CSATVNYGYTF.

The chain has TRBV27 and TRBJ2-1; tentative D call: TRBD1 (8 bases). The CDR3 spans 16 residues. CDR1 is MNHEY, CDR2 SMNVEV, per germline (reference sequence). V lost 3 bases, J lost 1 base, and 13 bases lay in between. The CDR3 DNA reads as TGTGCCAGCAGTTTCAGGGGGCGGGGGTCCTACAATGAGCAGTTCTTC. Its protein product is CASSFRGRGSYNEQFF.

V and J are TRBV6-6 and TRBJ1-2; possibly TRBD1 for D (6 bases). Germline CDR1 reads MNHNY; CDR2 reads SVGAGI (reference sequence). V lost 8 bases and J 6 bases, leaving 16 bases between the germline ends. The CDR3 loop spans 13 amino acids. CDR3 DNA sequence: TGTGCCAGCCAAAGTAGGGGGGGTAATGGCTACACCTTC. Its translation is CASQSRGGNGYTF.

This clone has just a few counts. The V call is TRBV4-1, the J call TRBJ2-7; 7 bases are a match to TRBD1. The CDR3 consists of 14 residues. J lost 0 bases, V lost 4 bases, and 3 bases had no gene match. CDR1 and CDR2 from the germline V gene are MGHRA and YSYEKL. CDR3 in amino acids: CASSRDSSSYEQYF. The CDR3 DNA reads TGCGCCAGCAGCCGGGACAGCAGCTCCTACGAGCAGTACTTC.

V gene TRBV7-3 combines with J gene TRBJ1-4, with D perhaps matching TRBD1 (5 bases). The CDR3 is 13 residues long. CDR1 SGHTA and CDR2 FQGTGA come from the germline V gene. V lost 5 bases, J lost 8 bases, and 12 bases lay in between. The CDR3 region has the DNA TGTGCCAGCAGCGCCAGGGTGGGGGAAAAACTGTTTTTT. Protein product: CASSARVGEKLFF.

This clone was detected only once. The chain combines TRBV4-3 with TRBJ1-2, with D possibly matching TRBD1 (5 bases). The length of the CDR3 is 20 residues. V lost 1 base to trimming and J lost 0 bases, with 24 bases between them. CDR1 is LGHNA, CDR2 YSLEER, per germline. The CDR3 reads CASSQGVIGEGNLPNYGYTF. CDR3 bases: TGCGCCAGCAGCCAAGGGGTAATAGGGGAGGGGAATCTTCCTAACTATGGCTACACCTTC.

The chain couples TRBV18 to TRBJ1-2; the D is unclear. Trimming removed 0 bases from V and 7 bases from J, with 18 bases in between. CDR1 and CDR2 from the germline V gene are KGHSH and LQKENI. The CDR3 contains 16 residues. CDR3 loop: CASSPPRLPLAAGYTF. The CDR3 DNA reads TGTGCCAGCTCACCACCAAGACTTCCGCTCGCCGCTGGCTACACCTTC.

This chain links TRBV5-1 with TRBJ2-5; 10 positions match TRBD2. This CDR3 spans 14 amino acids. The V and J ends lost 4 bases and 11 bases, in that order; junction bases with no gene match: 11. Germline lookup yields CDR1 SGHRS and CDR2 YFSETQ. The CDR3 DNA reads as TGCGCCAGCAGCCTGGGGACTAGCGAGACTCCTCAGTACTTC. The encoded protein is CASSLGTSETPQYF.

This rearrangement joins TRBV5-8 to TRBJ1-6; D gene uncertain. This CDR3 contains 17 residues. Germline assignment: CDR1 SGHTS and CDR2 YDEGEE. Trimming pared 0 bases from V and 5 bases from J, leaving 15 bases between. The CDR3 nucleotides read TGTGCCAGCAGCTTGGAAGGGAGCTCGAAGAATAATTCACCCCTCCACTTT. This translates into CASSLEGSSKNNSPLHF.

This chain links TRBV7-3 with TRBJ2-1; 7 bases agree with TRBD1. This CDR3 is 15 amino acids long. V lost 4 bases to trimming and J lost 2 bases; unmatched junction nucleotides: 5. The germline gives CDR1 SGHTA, CDR2 FQGTGA. The CDR3 nucleotides are TGTGCCAGCAGCTCAGGGACAGCGGCCTACAATGAGCAGTTCTTC. Encoded protein: CASSSGTAAYNEQFF.